This T cell receptor (beta chain) was sequenced for a study of T cells in Graves' hyperthyroidism and ophthalmopathy. Findings and caveats of the study: Most thyroid clonotypes expanded above 0.001 were also detected in blood. With a median lead of roughly 6.2 months before onset, the model predicted ophthalmopathy.

In germline, CDR1 is LNHDA, CDR2 SQIVND (reference sequence). CDR3 size: 15 residues. V dropped 3 bases and J dropped 0 bases, with 9 bases sitting between them. The study excluded patients with uncontrolled infection, other autoimmune disease, pregnancy or lactation. Diagnosing involved the use of clinical symptoms, serum thyroxine and TRAb, thyroid ultrasound and orbital computed tomography. As to this clonotype: Its target is unknown.

From RNA transcripts, TCR beta CDR3 regions were amplified. HTBI primers were used for first-round RT-PCR of the TCR CDR3. TCRdb used MiXCR to reprocess the multiplex PCR reads, holding one entry per CDR3 protein. The sample yields about 760,000 distinct CDR3 sequences, roughly 32% seen once. The genes are TRBV19 and TRBJ2-1, with D hard to call. The sequence was collected from a woman aged 35 to 49 with Graves' hyperthyroidism. Sequenced input: blood. The CDR3 region is CASSIGVDSYNEQFF. The CDR3 DNA sequence: TGTGCCAGTAGTATTGGAGTGGACTCCTACAATGAGCAGTTCTTC.